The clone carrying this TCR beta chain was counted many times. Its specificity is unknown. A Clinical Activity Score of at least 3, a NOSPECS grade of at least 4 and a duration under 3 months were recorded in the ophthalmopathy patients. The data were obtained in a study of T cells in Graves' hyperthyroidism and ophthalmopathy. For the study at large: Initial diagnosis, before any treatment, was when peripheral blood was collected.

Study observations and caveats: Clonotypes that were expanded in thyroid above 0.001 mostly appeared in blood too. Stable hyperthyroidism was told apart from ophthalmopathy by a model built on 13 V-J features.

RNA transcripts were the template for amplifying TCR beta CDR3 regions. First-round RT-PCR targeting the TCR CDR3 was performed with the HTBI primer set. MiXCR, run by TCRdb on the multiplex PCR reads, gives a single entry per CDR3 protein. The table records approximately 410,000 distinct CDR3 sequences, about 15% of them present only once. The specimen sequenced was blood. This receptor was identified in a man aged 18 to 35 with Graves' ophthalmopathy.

DNA for the CDR3: TGTGCCAGCAGCTCGATTCCTAGCGGGAGATCGTGGCAGTTCTTC. This translates into CASSSIPSGRSWQFF. J is TRBJ2-1 and V is TRBV7-9, with TRBD2 identical over 10 bases. Germline lookup yields CDR1 SEHNR and CDR2 FQNEAQ (reference sequence). The CDR3 runs to 15 residues. V was pared by 4 bases and J by 12 bases, with 12 bases of the junction left unmatched.